These 32 T cell receptor beta chains came from one sample sequenced in a study of T cells in Graves' hyperthyroidism and ophthalmopathy. It was RNA transcripts that yielded the amplified TCR beta CDR3 regions. The HTBI primer set was used in a first-round RT-PCR of the TCR CDR3. TCRdb independently ran MiXCR on the multiplex PCR reads; one entry per CDR3 protein. The sample lists roughly 630,000 distinct CDR3 sequences; 15% to 17% were seen once. The sequencing sample was made of blood. The receptor set was obtained from a woman aged 25 to 39 with Graves' hyperthyroidism.

This clonotype was detected ten times or more. V gene TRBV20-1 combines with J gene TRBJ1-4; possible D gene TRBD1, 5 bases. The CDR3 consists of 13 residues. Germline V gene data show CDR1 as DFQATT and CDR2 as SNEGSKA (reference sequence). Trimming removed 2 bases at V and 2 bases at J, with 6 bases between. This CDR3 is CSARQGTNEKLFF. The CDR3 DNA sequence: TGCAGTGCTAGACAGGGTACTAATGAAAAACTGTTTTTT.

The chain uses TRBV20-1 and TRBJ2-1, with 7 bases matching TRBD2. The CDR3 runs 12 residues. In germline, CDR1 is DFQATT, CDR2 SNEGSKA (reference sequence). The trim removed 7 bases at V and 9 bases at J, leaving 9 bases unmatched. CDR3 nucleotide sequence: TGCAGTGTCCAGACTAGCCGCAGTGAGCAGTTCTTC. It specifies CSVQTSRSEQFF.

This clonotype has at least ten counts. This chain links TRBV29-1 with TRBJ2-3, with 8 bases that match TRBD1. Germline CDR1 is SQVTM and CDR2 is ANQGSEA. This CDR3 has 16 residues. With 7 bases clipped from V and 1 base from J, the junction kept 13 bases outside the gene matches. The CDR3: CSAGTGRSIGTDTQYF. In DNA form, the CDR3 reads TGCAGCGCCGGGACAGGAAGGTCCATCGGCACAGATACGCAGTATTTT.

This chain joins TRBV11-2 and TRBJ2-1; 11 bases agree with TRBD2. The germline CDR1 and CDR2 sequences are SGHAT and FQNNGV. This CDR3 is 15 amino acids long. V lost 4 bases, J lost 10 bases, and 9 bases stayed unmatched. CDR3 bases: TGTGCCAGCAGCTCTTCGACTAGCGGGGCAAGGGAGCAGTTCTTC. It codes for CASSSSTSGAREQFF.

Points on this clonotype: This may be a read error, as it is one base from a much larger clone. V and J are TRBV2 and TRBJ2-3, with a tentative D call TRBD2 (6 bases). The germline gives CDR1 SNHLY, CDR2 FYNNEI. The CDR3 is made up of 14 amino acids. The germline V and J ends were trimmed by 11 bases and 6 bases, with 21 bases remaining between them. CDR3 coding DNA: TGTGCCGGCCTAAGCAGCCTAGCGACCGATACGCAGTATTTT. This gives the protein CAGLSSLATDTQYF.

V gene TRBV7-2 combines with J gene TRBJ2-5; 10 nucleotides align to TRBD2. The CDR3 is 18 residues long. V lost 1 base, J lost 5 bases, and 13 bases stayed unmatched. Germline CDR1 SGHTA, CDR2 FQGNSA. CDR3 sequence reads: CASSLVGPSGRQGETQYF. CDR3 DNA: TGTGCCAGCAGCTTAGTTGGGCCTAGCGGGAGACAGGGGGAGACCCAGTACTTC.

In the case of this clonotype: With a much larger clone just one base away, this may be a read error. This chain uses TRBV2 with TRBJ2-3; tentative D call: TRBD1 (5 bases). The CDR3 runs 14 residues. CDR1 and CDR2 (germline): SNHLY, FYNNEI. The CDR3 nucleotides read TGTGCCAGCAGTCGACAGAGTAGCACAGGTACGCAGTATTTT. Amino acid sequence: CASSRQSSTGTQYF.

This chain uses TRBV2 with TRBJ2-7; no firm D call. The germline gives CDR1 SNHLY, CDR2 FYNNEI. The CDR3 spans 13 residues. V gave up 7 bases and J gave up 6 bases, with 16 bases separating them. The CDR3 sequence: CASIQELASEQYF. CDR3 in DNA: TGTGCCAGCATTCAGGAGTTGGCCTCCGAGCAGTACTTC.

The table lists this clonotype with many counts. CDR3 amino acids: CASSQGTSSFF. The CDR3 DNA reads TGTGCCAGCAGCCAAGGGACTAGCTCGTTCTTC. The gene calls are TRBV3-1 and TRBJ2-1, with 8 bases identical to TRBD2. Trimming removed 1 base from V and 15 bases from J; junction bases left unmatched: 2. Germline loops: CDR1 LGHDT, CDR2 YNNKEL (reference sequence). The CDR3 loop spans 11 amino acids.

This clonotype was found many times. The chain links TRBV27 to TRBJ2-3, with 10 positions matching TRBD2. This CDR3 has 16 residues. The ends lost 2 bases at V and 0 bases at J; junction bases unmatched: 2. Germline CDR1 and CDR2: MNHEY and SMNVEV (reference sequence). This chain's CDR3 is CASSLPGLASTDTQYF. For the CDR3, the DNA is TGTGCCAGCAGTTTACCGGGACTAGCGAGCACAGATACGCAGTATTTT.

In nucleotides, the CDR3 is TGTGCCAGCGGGCCGTGGGTAAATTTGGGGAACACTGAAGCTTTCTTT. As protein: CASGPWVNLGNTEAFF. This chain connects TRBV6-9 to TRBJ1-1; D gene ambiguous. The ends were cut back, 8 bases at V and 1 base at J, with 20 bases in the middle. Germline V gene data show CDR1 as MNHGY and CDR2 as SVAAGI. The CDR3 is 16 residues long.

This clonotype was seen at least ten times. CDR3 sequence reads: CASIGTTPGEQYF. For the CDR3, the DNA is TGTGCCAGTATCGGAACCACTCCTGGCGAGCAGTACTTC. The chain recombines TRBV19 with TRBJ2-7; D is uncertain. Trimming removed 7 bases from V and 6 bases from J, with 16 bases in between. CDR1 is LNHDA, CDR2 SQIVND, per germline (reference sequence). The CDR3 runs 13 residues.

The table lists this clonotype with many counts. The chain uses TRBV2 and TRBJ1-5; D gene uncertain. Germline CDR1 SNHLY, CDR2 FYNNEI. Trimming removed 6 bases from V and 1 base from J, with 16 bases in between. This CDR3 has 16 residues. DNA for the CDR3: TGTGCCAGCAGGTCACGCACGGGGTTCAGCAATCAGCCCCAGCATTTT. Encoded protein: CASRSRTGFSNQPQHF.

This clonotype was seen a few times. CDR3 sequence (DNA): TGCGCCAGCAGCTTGTGGACAGGGGCGACAGATACGCAGTATTTT. It yields the protein CASSLWTGATDTQYF. The chain links TRBV5-1 to TRBJ2-3; TRBD1 matches 9 bases. This CDR3 comprises 15 residues. Germline values: CDR1 SGHRS, CDR2 YFSETQ. Trimming took 1 base from V and 3 from J; bases not matched to a gene: 3.

The sample holds a few counts of this clonotype. V usage is TRBV5-1 and J usage is TRBJ2-3; 7 bases line up with TRBD2. CDR1 is SGHRS and CDR2 is YFSETQ in the germline V gene. V was pared by 3 bases and J by 2 bases, with 6 bases of the junction left unmatched. The CDR3 extends over 15 amino acids. This CDR3 is CASSYRAGTTDTQYF. The CDR3 nucleotides are TGCGCCAGCAGCTACCGAGCGGGAACCACAGATACGCAGTATTTT.

This clonotype showed up many times. The chain recombines TRBV18 with TRBJ1-2; D is uncertain. The CDR3 has 13 residues. Trimming removed 2 bases from V and 3 bases from J, with 7 bases in between. Germline CDR1 and CDR2: KGHSH and LQKENI. The CDR3 bases are TGTGCCAGCTCACCAACACGGGACTATGGCTACACCTTC. Amino acids: CASSPTRDYGYTF.

This clonotype was recorded at least ten times. V and J are TRBV27 and TRBJ2-3; the D gene is possibly TRBD1 (5 bases). Germline assignment: CDR1 MNHEY and CDR2 SMNVEV (reference sequence). This CDR3 region has 14 residues. V lost 2 bases, J lost 0 bases, and 6 bases lay in between. The CDR3 loop reads CASSLKGSTDTQYF. In nucleotides, the CDR3 is TGTGCCAGCAGTTTAAAGGGGAGCACAGATACGCAGTATTTT.

In its sample, this clonotype was seen many times. The gene calls are TRBV11-2 and TRBJ2-7; TRBD1 matches 10 bases. Germline CDR1 is SGHAT and CDR2 is FQNNGV. The CDR3 contains 16 residues. The ends lost 4 bases at V and 2 bases at J; junction bases unmatched: 8. The CDR3 coding sequence is TGTGCCAGCAGCTCCACCTATGGGACAGGGGCCTACGAGCAGTACTTC. It translates to CASSSTYGTGAYEQYF. The full variable domain, in which reference TRBV11-2 and TRBJ2-7 provide the parts outside the CDR3, is EAGVAQSPRYKIIEKRQSVAFWCNPISGHATLYWYQQILGQGPKLLIQFQNNGVVDDSQLPKDRFSAERLKGVDSTLKIQPAKLEDSAVYLCASSSTYGTGAYEQYFGPGTRLTVT.

J is TRBJ2-2 and V is TRBV7-9; 7 bases map to TRBD1. The CDR3 extends over 15 amino acids. The junction had 7 bases not matched to a gene; V was cut back by 5 bases and J by 4 bases. Germline-derived CDR1 and CDR2 are SEHNR and FQNEAQ (reference sequence). The CDR3 sequence: CASSLTGVPTGELFF. The CDR3 region has the DNA TGTGCCAGCAGCCTTACAGGGGTACCCACCGGGGAGCTGTTTTTT.

This chain uses TRBV7-3 with TRBJ2-1; 14 nucleotides align to TRBD2. The V gene's germline CDR1 is SGHTA and CDR2 FQGTGA. The V segment lost 4 bases and the J segment 0 bases; nucleotides outside the gene matches: 8. This CDR3 contains 19 residues. The CDR3 DNA sequence: TGTGCCAGCAGCTGCGGGACTAGCGGGAGTCCCAGCTCCTACAATGAGCAGTTCTTC. This translates into CASSCGTSGSPSSYNEQFF. Full variable domain (rest looked up from reference TRBV7-3 and TRBJ2-1): GAGVSQTPSNKVTEKGKYVELRCDPISGHTALYWYRQSLGQGPEFLIYFQGTGAADDSGLPNDRFFAVRPEGSVSTLKIQRTERGDSAVYLCASSCGTSGSPSSYNEQFFGPGTRLTVL.

As to this clonotype: Possible read error: a much larger clone is one base away. The chain joins TRBV6-1 to TRBJ1-5; D perhaps matches TRBD1 (5 bases). There are 15 residues in the CDR3. CDR1 is MNHNS, CDR2 SASEGT, per germline. This chain's CDR3 is CASSPEAGSNRPQHF. Written as DNA, the CDR3 is TGTGCCAGCAGCCCAGAGGCAGGGTCAAATCGGCCCCAGCATTTT.

V and J are TRBV20-1 and TRBJ2-3; D tentatively reads TRBD1 or TRBD2 (6 bases each). Germline CDR1 DFQATT, CDR2 SNEGSKA (reference sequence). Trimming stripped 1 base from V and 6 bases from J, with 17 bases between. The CDR3 contains 15 residues. The CDR3 loop is CSARGQGVGGDTQYF. The DNA of the CDR3 is TGCAGTGCTAGAGGCCAGGGTGTAGGGGGGGATACGCAGTATTTT.

The V gene is TRBV19, the J gene TRBJ2-3; 7 nucleotides line up with TRBD2. V dropped 3 bases and J dropped 0; count of bases not matched to a gene: 0. The CDR3 length is 14 residues. CDR1 is LNHDA and CDR2 is SQIVND in the germline V gene (reference sequence). The CDR3 region has the DNA TGTGCCAGTAGTATTAGCGGGAGCACAGATACGCAGTATTTT. Protein: CASSISGSTDTQYF.

This clonotype is a singleton in its sample. V usage is TRBV27 and J usage is TRBJ2-5; 7 bases are a match to TRBD1. Germline lookup yields CDR1 MNHEY and CDR2 SMNVEV (reference sequence). The CDR3 is 14 amino acids. Losses at the gene ends were 3 bases for V and 5 bases for J; bases not matched to a gene: 6. In DNA form, the CDR3 reads TGTGCCAGCAGTTTGGAGAACAGGGGCGAGACCCAGTACTTC. Amino acid sequence: CASSLENRGETQYF.

The V gene is TRBV11-2, the J gene TRBJ2-1; D might be TRBD2 (6 bases). The CDR3 extends over 15 amino acids. Trimming took 3 bases from V and 7 from J, leaving 16 bases between them. Germline loops: CDR1 SGHAT, CDR2 FQNNGV. In DNA, the CDR3 is TGTGCCAGCAGCTTCTATGTGGGAGGACAAAATGAGCAGTTCTTC. It yields the protein CASSFYVGGQNEQFF. Based on the CDR3 plus reference TRBV11-2 and TRBJ2-1, the full variable domain is EAGVAQSPRYKIIEKRQSVAFWCNPISGHATLYWYQQILGQGPKLLIQFQNNGVVDDSQLPKDRFSAERLKGVDSTLKIQPAKLEDSAVYLCASSFYVGGQNEQFFGPGTRLTVL.

In its sample, this clonotype was seen many times. This rearrangement joins TRBV20-1 to TRBJ1-1, with D perhaps matching TRBD1 (5 bases). The CDR3 consists of 12 residues. Deletions cut 7 bases from V and 1 base from J, with 10 bases between. The germline V gene encodes CDR1 DFQATT and CDR2 SNEGSKA (reference sequence). For the CDR3, the DNA is TGCAGTGTAGGGGCCAGGAACACTGAAGCTTTCTTT. It is translated as CSVGARNTEAFF.

This clonotype was counted a few times. The V gene is TRBV28, the J gene TRBJ2-7; D is perhaps TRBD2 (7 bases). CDR3 length: 14 residues. The germline V gene has CDR1 MDHEN and CDR2 SYDVKM. V lost 7 bases to trimming and J lost 3 bases, with 16 bases between them. The CDR3 here is CASKKKGGDYEQYF. The CDR3 DNA sequence: TGTGCCAGCAAAAAAAAGGGGGGGGACTACGAGCAGTACTTC.

This clonotype was recorded at least ten times. The J gene is TRBJ2-3, the V gene TRBV2, with TRBD2 identical over 7 bases. The germline CDR1 and CDR2 sequences are SNHLY and FYNNEI. The CDR3 totals 18 residues. J lost 3 bases, V lost 10 bases, and 22 bases had no gene match. The CDR3 is CAINPRGEAGAWTDTQYF. CDR3 DNA: TGTGCCATCAACCCGAGGGGAGAGGCGGGAGCCTGGACAGATACGCAGTATTTT.

This clonotype was detected many times. The rearrangement joins TRBV12-3 or TRBV12-4 to TRBJ2-3, with TRBD2 identical over 10 bases. This CDR3 comprises 18 residues. After removal of 6 bases from V and 1 base from J, the junction contained 13 bases not matched to a gene. The DNA for the CDR3 is TGTGCCAGCAGCCCCGGAACTAGCGGGATCCCTGGCACAGATACGCAGTATTTT. It translates to CASSPGTSGIPGTDTQYF.

The V and J genes are TRBV20-1 and TRBJ2-4; no reliable D call. The germline V and J ends were trimmed by 2 bases and 0 bases, with 11 bases remaining between them. Germline CDR1 reads DFQATT; CDR2 reads SNEGSKA (reference sequence). The CDR3 spans 15 residues. In DNA form, the CDR3 reads TGCAGTGCTAGACCCTTCCGACTAGCCAAAAACATTCAGTACTTC. Protein: CSARPFRLAKNIQYF.

The chain uses TRBV6-2 or TRBV6-3 and TRBJ1-5; D ambiguous. Germline-derived CDR1 and CDR2 are MNHEY and SVGEGT. V was clipped by 5 bases and J by 0 bases, with 8 bases between them. The CDR3 spans 14 residues. This chain's CDR3 is CASSPSNSNQPQHF. As DNA, the CDR3 is TGTGCCAGCAGTCCGTCGAATAGCAATCAGCCCCAGCATTTT.

This clonotype came up many times. This chain uses TRBV27 with TRBJ1-5; D unclear. V was cut by 3 bases and J by 3 bases, with 9 bases left in between. Germline CDR1 MNHEY, CDR2 SMNVEV (reference sequence). This CDR3 comprises 14 residues. CDR3 protein: CASSLAGINQPQHF. The CDR3 DNA sequence: TGTGCCAGCAGTTTGGCTGGGATCAATCAGCCCCAGCATTTT.